Shown below are 12 T cell receptor beta chains from a single sample sequenced in a study of blood T cell repertoires in COVID-19. The assay was immunoSEQ multiplex PCR, and TCRdb's table has in-frame clones only and misses some. The data show some 250,000 clones, just over 90% seen once. Sequencing used PBMCs or T cells enriched from blood (not recorded which). Every receptor here comes from a woman aged 40-49 years with acute COVID-19.

This clone has just one count. V gene TRBV7-3 combines with J gene TRBJ2-5; 9 positions match TRBD2. This CDR3 region has 16 residues. Trimming cost V 2 bases and J 4 bases; bases outside gene matches: 8. CDR1 is SGHTA, CDR2 FQGTGA, per germline. The CDR3 loop reads CASSLLGGGASETQYF. The CDR3 DNA reads as TGTGCCAGCAGCTTATTAGGCGGGGGGGCCTCAGAGACCCAGTACTTC.

On this clone itself: An end of the junction does not agree with germline; a read error may underlie this. The chain couples TRBV19 to TRBJ1-2; 9 nucleotides agree with TRBD1. Germline V gives CDR1 LNHDA, CDR2 SQIVND (reference sequence). The CDR3 is made up of 14 amino acids. The CDR3 DNA is TGTGCAAGTAATGGACAGGGGACGATCTATGGCTACACCTTC. It encodes CASNGQGTIYGYTF.

The chain has TRBV6-2 or TRBV6-3 and TRBJ2-2; 10 nucleotides align to TRBD2. Per the germline V gene, CDR1 is MNHEY and CDR2 is SVGEGT. V lost 2 bases and J lost 6; bases outside the gene matches: 3. The CDR3 loop spans 15 amino acids. The CDR3 region has the DNA TGTGCCAGCAGTTACCTAGCGGGAGTCGCCGGGGAGCTGTTTTTT. It codes for CASSYLAGVAGELFF.

This CDR3 is CASSPTASNEKLFF. DNA for the CDR3: TGTGCCAGCTCCCCCACTGCGTCTAATGAAAAACTGTTTTTT. The rearrangement uses TRBV18 and TRBJ1-4, with unresolved D. The V gene's germline CDR1 is KGHSH and CDR2 LQKENI. The CDR3 is 14 amino acids. V lost 6 bases, J lost 3 bases, and 11 bases lay in between.

V usage is TRBV19 and J usage is TRBJ2-1; 13 bases match TRBD2. The CDR3 loop spans 18 amino acids. The germline V gene encodes CDR1 LNHDA and CDR2 SQIVND (reference sequence). The V gene end was trimmed by 7 bases and the J gene end by 2 bases; junction bases not matched to a gene: 11. The CDR3 sequence: CASTLLAGGRGTYNEQFF. In DNA, the CDR3 is TGTGCCAGTACTTTACTAGCGGGAGGGCGGGGTACCTACAATGAGCAGTTCTTC.

This chain connects TRBV2 to TRBJ1-1; D not certain. Germline-derived CDR1 and CDR2 are SNHLY and FYNNEI. Trimming took off 3 bases at V and 3 bases at J, with 8 bases between the two ends. The CDR3 has 13 amino acids. In DNA form, the CDR3 reads TGTGCCAGCAGTGAGGGGAGGTACACTGAAGCTTTCTTT. Translating gives CASSEGRYTEAFF.

J is TRBJ2-7 and V is TRBV11-3; no reliable D call. The germline gives CDR1 SGHNT, CDR2 YENEEA. The CDR3 is 14 residues long. V dropped 1 base and J dropped 2 bases, with 9 bases sitting between them. CDR3 nucleotide sequence: TGTGCCAGCAGCTTAGGATCCAGCGCCTACGAGCAGTACTTC. It translates to CASSLGSSAYEQYF. The complete variable domain, with remaining parts taken from reference TRBV11-3 and TRBJ2-7, reads EAGVVQSPRYKIIEKKQPVAFWCNPISGHNTLYWYLQNLGQGPELLIRYENEEAVDDSQLPKDRFSAERLKGVDSTLKIQPAELGDSAVYLCASSLGSSAYEQYFGPGTRLTVT.

This rearrangement joins TRBV28 to TRBJ2-7, with 7 bases that match TRBD1. This CDR3 spans 15 amino acids. V was pared by 3 bases and J by 6 bases, with 11 bases of the junction left unmatched. Germline CDR1 is MDHEN and CDR2 is SYDVKM. DNA for the CDR3: TGTGCCAGCAGTTTTTTGAAAGGGGGCGTGGGCGAGCAGTACTTC. Residues: CASSFLKGGVGEQYF.

The sample holds one count of this clone. The chain is built from TRBV11-3 and TRBJ2-7; D gene uncertain. V lost 1 base and J 3 bases, leaving 7 bases between the germline ends. The CDR3 loop spans 13 amino acids. CDR1 and CDR2 from the germline V gene are SGHNT and YENEEA. The CDR3 sequence: CASSLGQNYEQYF. In DNA form, the CDR3 reads TGTGCCAGCAGCTTAGGCCAGAACTACGAGCAGTACTTC.

The genes are TRBV27 and TRBJ1-5; possible D gene TRBD1, 5 bases. V was trimmed by 2 bases and J by 6 bases, leaving 11 bases between them. The CDR3 is 14 residues long. Germline values: CDR1 MNHEY, CDR2 SMNVEV (reference sequence). In DNA form, the CDR3 reads TGTGCCAGCAGTTTAGGAGGGGCCGGTCAGCCCCAGCATTTT. It encodes CASSLGGAGQPQHF.

This sequence joins TRBV7-9 and TRBJ1-6; TRBD1 might be the D (6 bases). The CDR3 is 18 residues long. CDR1 is SEHNR and CDR2 is FQNEAQ in the germline V gene (reference sequence). Trimming left V 4 bases short and J 0 bases short, with 16 bases between. The CDR3 DNA is TGTGCCAGCAGCTCACCGGCAGACAGGAGCTCCTATAATTCACCCCTCCACTTT. Its translation is CASSSPADRSSYNSPLHF.

This sequence joins TRBV19 and TRBJ1-6, with D unclear. CDR1 and CDR2 (germline): LNHDA, SQIVND (reference sequence). The CDR3 covers 15 residues. V gave up 5 bases and J gave up 7 bases, with 15 bases separating them. This CDR3 is CASSSSTGVNSPLHF. The CDR3, as DNA: TGTGCCAGTAGTTCATCGACGGGAGTGAATTCACCCCTCCACTTT. Complete variable domain (other parts from reference TRBV19 and TRBJ1-6): DGGITQSPKYLFRKEGQNVTLSCEQNLNHDAMYWYRQDPGQGLRLIYYSQIVNDFQKGDIAEGYSVSREKKESFPLTVTSAQKNPTAFYLCASSSSTGVNSPLHFGNGTRLTVT.